This T cell receptor beta chain is drawn from a study of cytomegalovirus exposure and HLA in healthy donors. Findings and limits, study-wide: Specificity for CMV antigens was confirmed in vitro for a few of the CMV-associated chains. Reports described diagnosis of cytomegalovirus status by the classifier as highly specific and sensitive.

PCR used 60 Vbeta primers and 13 Jbeta primers. The repertoire was sequenced with immunoSEQ multiplex PCR; TCRdb's copy has only in-frame clones and lacks some. The profile shows about 93,000 clones, 65% of them singletons. Points on this clone: Its antigen is still unknown.

The CDR3 runs to 15 residues. CDR1 is MGHRA and CDR2 is YSYEKL in the germline V gene. V gave up 5 bases and J gave up 2 bases; unmatched junction bases: 9. The clonotype was recovered from a boy aged 5-17 years in good health and CMV-seropositive. The sample consisted of PBMCs. The chain is built from TRBV4-1 and TRBJ2-7; 7 bases are a match to TRBD1. CDR3 sequence reads: CASSYQTGSPYEQYF. As DNA, the CDR3 is TGCGCCAGCAGCTATCAGACAGGGAGCCCCTACGAGCAGTACTTC.